This T cell receptor (beta chain) originates from a study of OX40 agonist ivuxolimab in advanced cancers. General study findings and limits: Some of the lowest clonal expansion was seen in partial responders at 0.1-3.0 mg/kg. In the 0.1 to 3.0 mg/kg range, CD4+ and CD8+ blood T cells had expanded clonally by week 6.

Germline loops: CDR1 KGHSH, CDR2 LQKENI. Deletions cut 8 bases from V and 5 bases from J, with 16 bases between. The CDR3 loop spans 14 amino acids. The assay was immunoSEQ multiplex PCR, and TCRdb's table has in-frame clones only and misses some. The sample consists of more than 70,000 clones, approximately 90% of them appearing once. To note about this clone: The antigen is undetermined.

Sampling times: baseline, cycle 4 day 1, cycle 7 day 1. The source was CD4+ or CD8+ T cells sorted from blood, collected in a trial of the OX40 agonist ivuxolimab. The receptor was isolated from an adult with an advanced solid tumor such as melanoma, head and neck, liver or kidney cancer. This chain connects TRBV18 to TRBJ1-5, with D perhaps matching TRBD1 (5 bases). CDR3 bases: TGTGCCAGCAACGGGGCAGGGTCGGATCAGCCCCAGCATTTT. Translation: CASNGAGSDQPQHF.